The T cell receptor (beta chain) described here comes from a study of blood T cell repertoires in COVID-19. The overall study: The study drew acute and convalescent COVID-19 samples from the United States, Italy and Spain. PBMCs, B-cell-depleted T cells, or T cells provided the cDNA or gDNA that made up the material.

The CDR3 length is 13 residues. The V end lost 2 bases, the J end lost 4 bases, and 11 bases lay between the germline ends. Germline CDR1 reads GTSNPN; CDR2 reads SVGIG (reference sequence). Original analysis: Reference gene primer amplification in the assay estimated nucleated cell counts. The data were produced by immunoSEQ multiplex PCR, yet TCRdb's version contains in-frame clones alone and is incomplete. That table gives V, J and clone size, and the DNA gave D and trimming. The sample holds 60,000 to 75,000 clones, roughly 71% seen once. This rearrangement joins TRBV30 to TRBJ1-2; no clear D gene. The sequence was collected from a woman in her fifties or sixties with active or convalescent COVID-19. Source material: peripheral blood. CDR3 coding DNA: TGTGCCTGGAGTCGGTGGGGAGGCTATGGCTACACCTTC. Its protein is CAWSRWGGYGYTF.